This T cell receptor beta chain was captured in a study of blood T cell repertoires in COVID-19. Study information: Italy, Spain and the United States were the sources of the convalescent and acute COVID-19 samples. PBMCs, B-cell-depleted T cells, or T cells provided the cDNA or gDNA that made up the material.

V was shortened by 0 bases and J by 4 bases, with 11 bases between the two germline ends. Germline V gives CDR1 SGHVS, CDR2 FNYEAQ. CDR3 length: 15 residues. How the authors handled the data: Amplifying reference gene primers gave estimates of nucleated cell counts. Clones were read by immunoSEQ multiplex PCR, and TCRdb kept only the in-frame ones, dropping some. V and J calls and clone size are those listed in that table; D and trimming were worked out from the DNA. The table records 65,000 to 70,000 clones, just under 80% of them present only once. The J gene is TRBJ2-3, the V gene TRBV7-6, with D perhaps matching TRBD2 (6 bases). The source material was peripheral blood. The receptor's source is a human donor in a cohort sampled during active COVID-19. CDR3 protein: CASSLAGAGADTQYF. In nucleotides, the CDR3 is TGTGCCAGCAGCTTAGCAGGAGCGGGCGCAGATACGCAGTATTTT.